The text below deals with one T cell receptor beta chain. What it recognizes is unknown. V gave up 4 bases and J gave up 0 bases; unmatched junction bases: 10. This CDR3 has 20 residues. CDR1 is LGHNA and CDR2 is YNFKEQ in the germline V gene. The PCR made use of 60 Vbeta and 13 Jbeta primers. Measured with immunoSEQ multiplex PCR; TCRdb has only the in-frame clones, and not every one. The repertoire holds about 100,000 clones, with roughly 70% as singletons. These data are taken from a study of cytomegalovirus exposure and HLA in healthy donors. Study conclusions and caveats: Follow-up analysis found HLA locus-dependent TCR association rates, highest for DRB1 and lowest for HLA-C. The majority of CMV-associated TCR beta chains were reported as apparently HLA-restricted in a later analysis. Several V segments, TRBV6-2 and TRBV6-3 among them, could not be told apart and were dropped. A later analysis showed HLA-associated TCR beta chains outstripping equally common others in clonal expansion.

The TCR originated in a young woman in good health and CMV-seropositive. The specimen was PBMCs. The V gene is TRBV4-2, the J gene TRBJ2-3; 16 nucleotides match TRBD2. The CDR3 DNA sequence: TGTGCCAGCAGCCTCCTGGGACTAGCGGGAGGGGGATCTAGCACAGATACGCAGTATTTT. Protein sequence: CASSLLGLAGGGSSTDTQYF.